This TCR beta chain was identified in a study of cytomegalovirus exposure and HLA in healthy donors. The PCR employed 60 Vbeta primers together with 13 Jbeta primers. Libraries were prepared by immunoSEQ multiplex PCR; TCRdb keeps only in-frame clonotypes and omits some of them. Among roughly 100,000 clones listed, roughly 70% were seen once. The CDR3 has 15 residues. Germline CDR1 SGHKS, CDR2 YYEKEE (reference sequence). The germline V and J ends were trimmed by 0 bases and 4 bases, with 13 bases remaining between them. The source of this sequence is a woman between 45 and 65 years old in good health and CMV-seronegative. Sequenced input: PBMCs. The chain carries TRBV5-5 and TRBJ1-2; no firm D call. Written as DNA, the CDR3 is TGTGCCAGCAGCTTGGCGGGGAGCACCGCCTATGGCTACACCTTC. Translating it yields CASSLAGSTAYGYTF.